The rows below give T cell receptor beta chains drawn from one sample of a study of blood T cell repertoires in COVID-19. Assay: immunoSEQ multiplex PCR; the TCRdb copy retains only in-frame clones and omits some. Among about 300,000 clones, more than 75% were seen once, and the ten largest hold over 9.5%. Sequencing was done on a sample of PBMCs or T cells enriched from blood (not recorded which). The source is a woman aged 18 to 35 who had recovered from COVID-19. The CDR3 runs from the conserved cysteine through the conserved F or W. D genes are given only for firm matches. Size tells how often a clone was seen (once, few, many) or the class of an expanded clone, and some rows leave it out.

d_call clone_size j_call cdr3_length v_call cdr3_nt cdr3_aa
. once TRBJ1-1 14 TRBV5-1 TGCGCCAGCAGCTTAGGGACACTGAACACTGAAGCTTTCTTT CASSLGTLNTEAFF
. few TRBJ1-3 16 TRBV25-1 TGTGCCAGCAGTGAATCGGGCGGAGGCTCTGGAAACACCATATATTTT CASSESGGGSGNTIYF
. few TRBJ1-2 13 TRBV6-1 TGTGCCAGCAGTTATGTGGGCCGCCGCGGCTACACCTTC CASSYVGRRGYTF
. . TRBJ1-6 15 TRBV19 TGTGCCAGTAGTCTCCAGGGATTCGGGCATTCACCCCTCCACTTT CASSLQGFGHSPLHF
TRBD2 once TRBJ2-1 16 TRBV9 TGTGCCAGCAGCGCCGAGACTAGCGGGGGTTACAATGAGCAGTTCTTC CASSAETSGGYNEQFF
TRBD2 once TRBJ2-1 15 TRBV25-1 TGTGCCAGCAGTGAGCCGGGACTAGGCCACAATGAGCAGTTCTTC CASSEPGLGHNEQFF
TRBD1 . TRBJ2-2 18 TRBV19 TGTGCCAGTAGTATACCTCCGTGGGACAGGGGGGACACCGGGGAGCTGTTTTTT CASSIPPWDRGDTGELFF
. . TRBJ1-1 15 TRBV28 TGTGCCAGCAGGCCCCAGGGATCCATGAACACTGAAGCTTTCTTT CASRPQGSMNTEAFF
TRBD2 . TRBJ2-1 16 TRBV10-1 TGCGCCAGCAGTGAGTCAAAGGGGACTAGCGGGAATGAGCAGTTCTTC CASSESKGTSGNEQFF
. . TRBJ1-2 13 TRBV28 TGTGCCAGCAGTTTTCCCAACGCCGGTGGCTACACCTTC CASSFPNAGGYTF
. . TRBJ1-1 14 TRBV18 TGTGCCAGCTCACCAGTCCGGGGGAACACTGAAGCTTTCTTT CASSPVRGNTEAFF
TRBD1 . TRBJ1-2 15 TRBV5-1 TGCGCCAGCAGCACCGGGGATCGGACAGGGCGCGGCTACACCTTC CASSTGDRTGRGYTF
TRBD2 . TRBJ2-1 20 TRBV24-1 TGTGCCACCAGTGACCCGGGACTAGCGGGAGGGCTGGGTCTTCCGAATGAGCAGTTCTTC CATSDPGLAGGLGLPNEQFF
TRBD1 . TRBJ1-4 15 TRBV24-1 TGTGCCACCAGTGATTCCGGACAGGGGAATGAAAAACTGTTTTTT CATSDSGQGNEKLFF
TRBD1 . TRBJ1-2 14 TRBV6-5 TGTGCCAGCAGGACAGGGCTTCTTATAGGTGGCTACACCTTC CASRTGLLIGGYTF
. . TRBJ2-3 16 TRBV10-1 TGCGCCAGCAGTGAGGCCTCCTCGCGGGGAGCAGATACGCAGTATTTT CASSEASSRGADTQYF
. . TRBJ1-1 16 TRBV10-1 TGCGCCAGCAGTAGGGGAGGGGGGGCGCCCGATGATGAAGCTTTCTTT CASSRGGGAPDDEAFF
TRBD2 . TRBJ2-2 16 TRBV15 TGTGCCACCAGCAGAGGAGGGACTAGCGGGGCCGGGGAGCTGTTTTTT CATSRGGTSGAGELFF
TRBD1 . TRBJ1-1 14 TRBV19 TGTGCCAGTAGTACTGGACAGGGAGGGACTGAAGCTTTCTTT CASSTGQGGTEAFF
. . TRBJ1-2 15 TRBV11-2 TGTGCCAGCAGCTCCATAGGCGGGGTAAAGGGTGGCTACACCTTC CASSSIGGVKGGYTF
TRBD1 . TRBJ2-1 15 TRBV7-3 TGTGCCAGCAGCTTAACGGGGACAGGGGGCAATGAGCAGTTCTTC CASSLTGTGGNEQFF
. . TRBJ2-2 15 TRBV29-1 TGCAGCGTTGAAGATAGGAGGAGGCACACCGGGGAGCTGTTTTTT CSVEDRRRHTGELFF
. . TRBJ1-1 12 TRBV20-1 TGCAGTGCTAGTCCGGGTGGCACTGAAGCTTTCTTT CSASPGGTEAFF
. . TRBJ2-2 13 TRBV30 TGTGCCTGGAGTGTGGGGGAGGCCGGGGAGCTGTTTTTT CAWSVGEAGELFF
TRBD1 . TRBJ2-7 15 TRBV28 TGTGCCAGCAGTTTATTTCAAACAGGGGAAGACGAGCAGTACTTC CASSLFQTGEDEQYF
TRBD1 . TRBJ1-2 14 TRBV19 TGTGCCAGTAGTATCCCCGACAGGGGCCGTGGCTACACCTTC CASSIPDRGRGYTF
TRBD1 . TRBJ2-5 13 TRBV5-3 TGTGCCAGAAGCGGACAGGGGGAAGAGACCCAGTACTTC CARSGQGEETQYF
TRBD2 . TRBJ2-5 19 TRBV27 TGTGCCAGCAGCGCCTCCGGGACTAGCGGGGGGGGAAACCAAGAGACCCAGTACTTC CASSASGTSGGGNQETQYF
TRBD2 . TRBJ2-2 14 TRBV30 TGTGCCTGGTTGGGACTAGCGTACACCGGGGAGCTGTTTTTT CAWLGLAYTGELFF
. once TRBJ2-5 12 TRBV21-1 TGTGCCAGCAATGCACAAGTAGAGACCCAGTACTTC CASNAQVETQYF
TRBD2 . TRBJ2-1 17 TRBV5-1 TGCGCCAGCAGCGGCGGAATAGCGGGGAGCTCCTACAATGAGCAGTTCTTC CASSGGIAGSSYNEQFF
TRBD2 few TRBJ2-1 14 TRBV5-1 TGCGCCAGCAGCGGCGGGGGGGCCGATTATGAGCAGTTCTTC CASSGGGADYEQFF
. few TRBJ2-3 13 TRBV6-4 TGTGCCAGCAGTCCTTCCGGCACAGATACGCAGTATTTT CASSPSGTDTQYF
TRBD1 few TRBJ1-2 15 TRBV27 TGTGCCAGCAGTCCCGGGACAGGCCCTAACTATGGCTACACCTTC CASSPGTGPNYGYTF
TRBD1 . TRBJ1-1 14 TRBV11-1 TGTGCCAGCAGCTTGGACAGGGGCAACACTGAAGCTTTCTTT CASSLDRGNTEAFF
. . TRBJ2-2 17 TRBV9 TGTGCCAGCAGCCCGCACCGGGATACTCTTTACACCGGGGAGCTGTTTTTT CASSPHRDTLYTGELFF
. . TRBJ1-2 15 TRBV27 TGTGCCAGCAGCCCTAATAGACAGGTTAACTATGGCTACACCTTC CASSPNRQVNYGYTF
. . TRBJ1-2 17 TRBV28 TGTGCCAGCAGAGCGGGACCCACCGCCCTACTAAACTATGGCTACACCTTC CASRAGPTALLNYGYTF
TRBD1 . TRBJ1-5 15 TRBV4-1 TGCGCCAGCACTTCGGGGACAGGGAGAAATCAGCCCCAGCATTTT CASTSGTGRNQPQHF
TRBD2 . TRBJ2-3 15 TRBV11-1 TGTGCCAGCAGCCGACTAGCGGGAAGCACAGATACGCAGTATTTT CASSRLAGSTDTQYF
. . TRBJ2-1 14 TRBV5-1 TGCGCCAGCAGCTTGAGTTGGCAGGGTAATGAGCAGTTCTTC CASSLSWQGNEQFF
. . TRBJ1-2 15 TRBV19 TGTGCCAGTAGTATGAGTACAGGAGTGAGCTATGGCTACACCTTC CASSMSTGVSYGYTF
. . TRBJ2-5 13 TRBV5-4 TGTGCCAGCAGCTTTTTTAGTAGCGAGACCCAGTACTTC CASSFFSSETQYF
. . TRBJ1-1 14 TRBV19 TGTGCCAGTAGTATAGATCTAGGGGGCACTGAAGCTTTCTTT CASSIDLGGTEAFF
TRBD2 . TRBJ2-1 20 TRBV3-1/TRBV3-2 TGTGCCAGCAGCCAAGATCCCCCGGGACTAGCTTTAAGCTCCTACAATGAGCAGTTCTTC CASSQDPPGLALSSYNEQFF
TRBD1 . TRBJ1-5 16 TRBV28 TGTGCCAGCAGTTCGCCCGGAGGGGGCGGCAATCAGCCCCAGCATTTT CASSSPGGGGNQPQHF
TRBD1 . TRBJ2-7 15 TRBV19 TGTGCCAGTAGTCTCCGGGACAGGGAAGGCTACGAGCAGTACTTC CASSLRDREGYEQYF
. . TRBJ2-7 13 TRBV5-4 TGTGCCAGCAGCTTGGGAACCAACAACGAGCAGTACTTC CASSLGTNNEQYF